One TCR beta chain is described in this entry. The sample is drawn from a study of OX40 agonist ivuxolimab in advanced cancers. Here immunoSEQ multiplex PCR was the method, and the copy in TCRdb shows in-frame clones only, minus some. Of 77,000 or so clones in the sample, about 93% are singletons; the top ten hold 0.25% to 0.35%. The sequences come from CD4+ or CD8+ T cells sorted from blood, collected in a trial of the OX40 agonist ivuxolimab. This TCR was recovered from an adult with an advanced solid tumor such as melanoma, head and neck, liver or kidney cancer.

The CDR3 region has the DNA TGTGCCAGCTCACCAACAGGGGGCGCGATCGGGGAGCTGTTTTTT. It codes for CASSPTGGAIGELFF. The rearrangement joins TRBV18 to TRBJ2-2, with 9 bases identical to TRBD1. The CDR3 extends over 15 amino acids. With V trimmed by 2 bases and J by 7 bases, 5 bases remained unmatched. Germline V gives CDR1 KGHSH, CDR2 LQKENI.